The 32 T cell receptor beta chains below come from one sample, sequenced in a study of blood T cell repertoires in COVID-19. The repertoire was sequenced with immunoSEQ multiplex PCR; TCRdb's copy has only in-frame clones and lacks some. This repertoire shows hundreds of thousands of clones, around 89% found once; its top ten account for around 3%. Sample: peripheral blood. These receptor sequences come from a woman aged 30 to 39 with COVID-19, enrolled during active disease.

The rearrangement joins TRBV2 to TRBJ1-5; 7 positions agree with TRBD1. Germline CDR1 reads SNHLY; CDR2 reads FYNNEI. The trim removed 2 bases at V and 7 bases at J, leaving 8 bases unmatched. The CDR3 contains 15 residues. CDR3 nucleotide sequence: TGTGCCAGCAGTGAAACCAGGGGGGTCGGGCAGCCCCAGCATTTT. Translation gives CASSETRGVGQPQHF.

The chain has TRBV30 and TRBJ2-7; 8 bases align to TRBD2. V lost 1 base, J lost 0 bases, and 8 bases stayed unmatched. The CDR3 extends over 16 amino acids. Germline V gives CDR1 GTSNPN, CDR2 SVGIG (reference sequence). The CDR3 loop reads CAWSGWGREASYEQYV. In nucleotides, the CDR3 is TGTGCCTGGAGTGGATGGGGGCGGGAGGCCTCCTACGAGCAGTACGTC.

The J gene is TRBJ2-6, the V gene TRBV3-1 (or the pseudogene TRBV3-2); the D gene is possibly TRBD2 (7 bases). The CDR3 has 19 residues. V lost 5 bases to trimming and J lost 0 bases, with 20 bases between them. Germline V gene lookup returns CDR1 LGHDT and CDR2 YNNKEL (reference sequence). The CDR3 reads CASSSHRGASNSGANVLTF. CDR3 nucleotides: TGTGCCAGCAGCTCTCACCGGGGGGCTTCTAACTCTGGGGCCAACGTCCTGACTTTC.

V is TRBV9 and J is TRBJ2-4; no reliable D call. Germline V gene lookup returns CDR1 SGDLS and CDR2 YYNGEE. V dropped 7 bases and J dropped 0 bases, with 11 bases sitting between them. CDR3 length: 14 amino acids. The CDR3 coding sequence is TGTGCCAGCCGCACCACGGTAGCCAAAAACATTCAGTACTTC. This translates into CASRTTVAKNIQYF.

The chain combines TRBV9 with TRBJ2-2; 9 nucleotides line up with TRBD1. With 5 bases clipped from V and 8 bases from J, the junction kept 13 bases outside the gene matches. CDR1 and CDR2 (germline): SGDLS, YYNGEE. The CDR3 extends over 16 amino acids. CDR3 sequence reads: CASRAGTGKLGGELFF. The CDR3 DNA sequence: TGTGCCAGCAGAGCCGGGACAGGGAAGCTTGGAGGGGAGCTGTTTTTT. The full variable domain, rest sourced from reference TRBV9 and TRBJ2-2, is DSGVTQTPKHLITATGQRVTLRCSPRSGDLSVYWYQQSLDQGLQFLIQYYNGEERAKGNILERFSAQQFPDLHSELNLSSLELGDSALYFCASRAGTGKLGGELFFGEGSRLTVL.

V usage is TRBV19 and J usage is TRBJ1-5; 7 bases match TRBD1. With V trimmed by 5 bases and J by 0 bases, 10 bases remained unmatched. CDR3 length: 17 residues. Germline CDR1 LNHDA, CDR2 SQIVND (reference sequence). The CDR3 DNA is TGTGCCAGTAGTTCGGGACAGATTTCTTATAGCAATCAGCCCCAGCATTTT. Protein product: CASSSGQISYSNQPQHF.

The V and J genes are TRBV13 and TRBJ1-2, with 7 bases fitting TRBD1. In germline, CDR1 is PRHDT, CDR2 FYEKMQ (reference sequence). This CDR3 is built from 18 residues. Trimming removed 1 base from V and 2 bases from J; junction bases left unmatched: 13. The CDR3 DNA follows: TGTGCCAGCAGCTTAGTTAAGGGTGGGACAGTTGTCAACTATGGCTACACCTTC. It is translated as CASSLVKGGTVVNYGYTF.

This clone has only one observation. V gene TRBV14 combines with J gene TRBJ2-7, with D unclear. Trimming pared 0 bases from V and 6 bases from J, leaving 18 bases between. CDR3 length: 16 residues. Per germline, CDR1 SGHDN and CDR2 FVKESK. For the CDR3, the DNA is TGTGCCAGCAGCCAAGACTCTACCGGCGGTGTGTCCGAGCAGTACGTC. It is translated as CASSQDSTGGVSEQYV.

V is TRBV6-5 and J is TRBJ2-3, with D tentatively TRBD2 (6 bases). This CDR3 comprises 16 residues. V was clipped by 2 bases and J by 1 base, with 13 bases between them. CDR1 and CDR2 from the germline V gene are MNHEY and SVGAGI. In DNA, the CDR3 is TGTGCCAGCAGTTACACCCGGGAGAGGGGCACAGATACGCAGTATTTT. This translates into CASSYTRERGTDTQYF.

This chain uses TRBV5-1 with TRBJ1-1; 11 positions agree with TRBD1. Looked up from germline, CDR1 is SGHRS and CDR2 is YFSETQ. CDR3 length: 15 amino acids. V lost 4 bases, J lost 7 bases, and 9 bases stayed unmatched. The CDR3 spells CASSGRDRGTVEAFF. For the CDR3, the DNA is TGCGCCAGCAGCGGACGGGACAGGGGGACGGTTGAAGCTTTCTTT.

V is TRBV5-1 and J is TRBJ2-7, with 9 bases identical to TRBD1. Germline lookup yields CDR1 SGHRS and CDR2 YFSETQ. J gave up 4 bases and V 4 bases, and 6 bases lay outside the gene matches. The CDR3 is 14 amino acids. DNA for the CDR3: TGCGCCAGCAGCGCTATAGGGACAGGGTACGAGCAGTACTTC. Translated, it gives CASSAIGTGYEQYF.

The V and J genes are TRBV11-3 and TRBJ2-3; 8 bases fit TRBD2. Germline-derived CDR1 and CDR2 are SGHNT and YENEEA. V gave up 5 bases and J gave up 4 bases; unmatched junction bases: 5. The CDR3 contains 14 residues. DNA of the CDR3: TGTGCCAGCAGCCAAGGACTAGCAGCAGATACGCAGTATTTT. Its translation: CASSQGLAADTQYF. Filled out from reference TRBV11-3 and TRBJ2-3, the complete variable domain reads EAGVVQSPRYKIIEKKQPVAFWCNPISGHNTLYWYLQNLGQGPELLIRYENEEAVDDSQLPKDRFSAERLKGVDSTLKIQPAELGDSAVYLCASSQGLAADTQYFGPGTRLTVL.

The chain links TRBV4-3 to TRBJ2-3, with D possibly TRBD1 on 5 matching bases. Germline V CDR1 and CDR2: LGHNA, YSLEER. V shed 3 bases and J shed 1 base, with 17 bases lying between them. The CDR3 has 17 amino acids. The CDR3: CASSQENLGVRTDTQYF. The DNA of the CDR3 is TGCGCCAGCAGCCAGGAAAATCTAGGGGTCCGCACAGATACGCAGTATTTT.

As to this clone: At one boundary the junction diverges from the germline segment, which might be a read error. This chain connects TRBV7-2 to TRBJ2-7; 9 bases align to TRBD1. The CDR3 spans 15 residues. CDR1 SGHTA and CDR2 FQGNSA come from the germline V gene. The DNA for the CDR3 is TGTGCCAGCACCTTAACGGGACAGGGCCTATACGAGCAGTACTTC. Its protein product is CASTLTGQGLYEQYF.

J is TRBJ2-5 and V is TRBV13; 8 bases match TRBD2. This CDR3 has 14 amino acids. Germline CDR1 reads PRHDT; CDR2 reads FYEKMQ (reference sequence). With 3 bases clipped from V and 1 base from J, the junction kept 1 base outside the gene matches. The CDR3 sequence: CASSLTSAQETQYF. CDR3 nucleotide sequence: TGTGCCAGCAGCTTGACTAGCGCCCAAGAGACCCAGTACTTC.

The chain joins TRBV4-3 to TRBJ2-7; D not certain. This CDR3 is 14 amino acids long. Germline loops: CDR1 LGHNA, CDR2 YSLEER. The V and J ends lost 0 bases and 1 base respectively, with 7 bases between them. CDR3 coding DNA: TGCGCCAGCAGCCAAGAAGACTGGTCCTACGAGCAGTACTTC. Translating it yields CASSQEDWSYEQYF.

The rearrangement links TRBV9 to TRBJ1-2; 8 positions agree with TRBD1. This CDR3 region has 18 residues. The junction had 15 bases not matched to a gene; V was cut back by 1 base and J by 4 bases. In germline, CDR1 is SGDLS, CDR2 YYNGEE. CDR3 sequence (DNA): TGTGCCAGCAGCGTACCCGGCACCAGCTTCGACAGGGGCTATGGCTACACCTTC. As protein: CASSVPGTSFDRGYGYTF.

V is TRBV20-1 and J is TRBJ2-7, with a weak D call TRBD2 (6 bases). Germline-derived CDR1 and CDR2 are DFQATT and SNEGSKA (reference sequence). The CDR3 has 11 residues. The V end lost 0 bases, the J end lost 6 bases, and 6 bases lay between the germline ends. Here the CDR3 reads CSARDSGEQYF. The CDR3 DNA follows: TGCAGTGCTAGAGATAGCGGCGAGCAGTACTTC.

This clone was observed a handful of times. This chain connects TRBV6-1 to TRBJ1-3, with 7 nucleotides matching TRBD1. Germline loops: CDR1 MNHNS, CDR2 SASEGT. The junction had 5 bases not matched to a gene; V was cut back by 3 bases and J by 0 bases. This CDR3 comprises 16 residues. CDR3 protein: CASSDGQVSSGNTIYF. The CDR3 region has the DNA TGTGCCAGCAGTGACGGACAGGTTAGCTCTGGAAACACCATATATTTT.

The chain's CDR3 is CASRYGTGGTYEQYV. The CDR3 coding sequence is TGTGCCAGCAGATATGGGACAGGGGGTACCTACGAGCAGTACGTC. The gene calls are TRBV6-5 and TRBJ2-7, with 11 positions matching TRBD1. Germline CDR1 MNHEY, CDR2 SVGAGI. V trimming: 6 bases; J trimming: 2 bases; junction bases outside the gene matches: 6. The CDR3 totals 15 residues.

The chain's CDR3 is CASTPQQDNEQFF. Here the CDR3 DNA reads TGTGCCAGCACCCCTCAGCAGGACAATGAGCAGTTCTTC. The V call is TRBV21-1, the J call TRBJ2-1; the DNA was not compared with TRBD1, the D call given in the table. TRBV21-1 has pseudogene status. The CDR3 loop spans 13 amino acids.

The CDR3 nucleotides read TGTGCCAGCAGTTACTCGGGAGACACCTACGAGCAGTACTTC. This codes for CASSYSGDTYEQYF. The V and J genes are TRBV6-5 and TRBJ2-7, with D tentatively TRBD2 (5 bases). The CDR3 contains 14 residues. The V end lost 0 bases, the J end lost 2 bases, and 8 bases lay between the germline ends. Germline V gives CDR1 MNHEY, CDR2 SVGAGI.

This rearrangement joins TRBV7-2 to TRBJ2-1; 7 nucleotides align to TRBD2. The ends lost 5 bases at V and 8 bases at J; junction bases unmatched: 12. From germline, CDR1 is SGHTA and CDR2 FQGNSA. The CDR3 is 15 residues long. The CDR3 DNA follows: TGTGCCAGCAGCACCCGCCGGGGACTATTGGATGAGCAGTTCTTC. Translation: CASSTRRGLLDEQFF.

The chain recombines TRBV28 with TRBJ1-6, with TRBD1 matching 9 bases. The germline CDR1 and CDR2 sequences are MDHEN and SYDVKM. CDR3 length: 16 residues. With 7 bases clipped from V and 5 bases from J, the junction kept 9 bases outside the gene matches. The CDR3 DNA follows: TGTGCCAGCAAGACGGAACAGGGGGCTAATAATTCACCCCTCCACTTT. Its protein product is CASKTEQGANNSPLHF.

The chain carries TRBV4-3 and TRBJ1-5; the match to TRBD1 covers 9 bases. The CDR3 sequence is 14 residues long. Germline V lookup: CDR1 LGHNA, CDR2 YSLEER. With 4 bases clipped from V and 2 bases from J, the junction kept 0 bases outside the gene matches. CDR3 protein: CASSRDRGNQPQHF. The CDR3, as DNA: TGCGCCAGCAGCCGGGACAGGGGCAATCAGCCCCAGCATTTT.

In DNA, the CDR3 is TGTGCCAGCAGCTTAGGGCCAGGGTACAATCAGCCCCAGCATTTT. Its translation is CASSLGPGYNQPQHF. The rearrangement uses TRBV7-6 and TRBJ1-5; D may be TRBD1 (5 bases). This CDR3 comprises 15 residues. The germline gives CDR1 SGHVS, CDR2 FNYEAQ. The germline V and J ends were trimmed by 1 base and 3 bases, with 10 bases remaining between them. The full variable domain, its missing parts supplied by reference TRBV7-6 and TRBJ1-5, is GAGVSQSPRYKVTKRGQDVALRCDPISGHVSLYWYRQALGQGPEFLTYFNYEAQQDKSGLPNDRFSAERPEGSISTLTIQRTEQRDSAMYRCASSLGPGYNQPQHFGDGTRLSIL.

This chain connects TRBV6-5 to TRBJ1-2; D possibly corresponds to TRBD1 (6 bases). This CDR3 spans 14 amino acids. Trimming left V 7 bases short and J 0 bases short, with 12 bases between. The V gene's germline CDR1 is MNHEY and CDR2 SVGAGI. DNA of the CDR3: TGTGCCAGCACTACAGGGTTAGCTAACTATGGCTACACCTTC. It specifies CASTTGLANYGYTF.

The chain couples TRBV2 to TRBJ2-3; 7 bases map to TRBD1. CDR1 SNHLY and CDR2 FYNNEI come from the germline V gene. This CDR3 comprises 14 residues. V was clipped by 6 bases and J by 1 base; unmatched bases: 4. CDR3 sequence reads: CASRTGKGTDTQYF. The CDR3 nucleotides are TGTGCCAGCAGGACAGGGAAGGGCACAGATACGCAGTATTTT.

The chain is built from TRBV11-2 and TRBJ2-2, with a weak D call TRBD2 (7 bases). V lost 6 bases, J lost 3 bases, and 17 bases lay in between. CDR1 and CDR2 (germline): SGHAT, FQNNGV. The CDR3 runs to 16 residues. The CDR3: CASRLRGARDTGELFF. DNA of the CDR3: TGTGCCAGCAGACTCCGGGGGGCGCGGGACACCGGGGAGCTGTTTTTT.

This chain links TRBV7-9 with TRBJ2-3, with 9 bases identical to TRBD2. The CDR3 has 17 residues. The germline gives CDR1 SEHNR, CDR2 FQNEAQ (reference sequence). Germline trimming cut 3 bases from V and 2 bases from J; bases unmatched to any gene: 9. The CDR3 bases are TGTGCCAGCAGCTTCGAGGGGCTAGCGGGACCCACAGATACGCAGTATTTT. Amino acid sequence: CASSFEGLAGPTDTQYF.

The rearrangement links TRBV7-2 to TRBJ1-5; D may be TRBD1 (6 bases). This CDR3 is 15 amino acids long. V lost 1 base, J lost 4 bases, and 11 bases lay in between. Germline V gives CDR1 SGHTA, CDR2 FQGNSA. CDR3 sequence: CASSLVLDRNQPQHF. The CDR3 DNA reads as TGTGCCAGCAGCTTAGTGCTAGACAGGAATCAGCCCCAGCATTTT.

The chain uses TRBV28 and TRBJ2-5; perhaps TRBD1 as D (5 bases). CDR3 length equals 14 residues. V was shortened by 2 bases and J by 2 bases, with 9 bases between the two germline ends. The germline V gene encodes CDR1 MDHEN and CDR2 SYDVKM. The CDR3 spells CASSLQGWQETQYF. As DNA, the CDR3 is TGTGCCAGCAGTTTACAGGGTTGGCAAGAGACCCAGTACTTC.